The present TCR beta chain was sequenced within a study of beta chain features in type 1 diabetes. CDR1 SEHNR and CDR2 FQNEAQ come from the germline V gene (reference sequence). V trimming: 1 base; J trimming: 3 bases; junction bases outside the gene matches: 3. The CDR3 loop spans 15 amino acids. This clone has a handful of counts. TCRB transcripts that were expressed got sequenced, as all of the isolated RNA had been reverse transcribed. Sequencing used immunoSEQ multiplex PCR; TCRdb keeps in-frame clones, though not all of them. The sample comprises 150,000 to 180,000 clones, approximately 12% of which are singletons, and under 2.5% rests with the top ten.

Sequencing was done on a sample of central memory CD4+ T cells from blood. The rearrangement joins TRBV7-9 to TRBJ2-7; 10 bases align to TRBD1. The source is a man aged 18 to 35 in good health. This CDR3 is CASSLVGQGHYEQYF. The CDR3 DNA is TGTGCCAGCAGCTTAGTGGGACAGGGGCACTACGAGCAGTACTTC. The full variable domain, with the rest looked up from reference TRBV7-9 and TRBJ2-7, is DTGVSQNPRHKITKRGQNVTFRCDPISEHNRLYWYRQTLGQGPEFLTYFQNEAQLEKSRLLSDRFSAERPKGSFSTLEIQRTEQGDSAMYLCASSLVGQGHYEQYFGPGTRLTVT.